This T cell receptor (beta chain) is from a study of cytomegalovirus exposure and HLA in healthy donors (dated by TCRdb to about 2017). Regarding the complete study: An earlier analysis of roughly 610 of the donors reported roughly 300 Gb of sequence data and approximately 120 million unique TCR beta sequences obtained from roughly 180 million T cells. Roughly 300 gigabases of sequencing data and 70 million to 95 million unique TCR sequences made up an early release that covered nearly 650 HLA-typed donors. Of the approximately 400 genotyped donors, less than 85% were placed in the genetic ancestry cluster associated with self-reported Caucasian donors. The study was designed to test whether signatures of past pathogen exposure could be identified by cataloging public T cell receptors. The study profiled the T cell repertoires of about 720 subjects by immunosequencing and related them to cytomegalovirus serostatus. Along with the approximately 670-subject first cohort, a separate validation cohort of over 90 different subjects was used. To predict cytomegalovirus infection status, the study combined high-throughput TCR immunosequencing, statistical association of individual TCRs with disease status, and machine learning. A later analysis re-examined previously published TCR beta repertoires from 610 or so donors and added high-resolution HLA genotyping to investigate patterns of TCR occurrence. Rather than drawing on any new phenotypic data, the later analysis identified candidate immune exposures from TCR beta sequences and the way those sequences occurred across donors. An earlier analysis of approximately 500 of the donors applied high-throughput TCR beta sequencing to assess whether each TCR beta V gene segment acted as functional or pseudogenic. Donor age, sex, ethnicity and CMV serostatus were collected together with the repertoire data. A later genetic analysis took genome-wide SNP genotypes for 398 of the 666 donors and used that subset as a discovery cohort. Every repertoire in the discovery cohort had been generated on one and the same sequencing platform. HLA typing included class I and class II loci at four-digit resolution. The number of typed donors differed by locus: about 620-640 for A, B, C, DRB1 and DQB1; approximately 520 for DQA1; about 600 for DPA1; and about 450 for DPB1. Roughly five DR-DQ haplotypes were handled as single units for association and clustering because linkage in the cohort was strong. On average, roughly 250,000 unique TCR beta nucleotide sequences were sequenced per donor among about 400 genotyped donors of the cohort, with roughly 19% of those sequences being non-productive. Overall study outcomes, separate from this receptor: While some public TCRs were present in many individuals, most TCR sequences turned up only very rarely across donors. In a later analysis, TCR association rates were found to vary across HLA loci, with the most associated TCRs seen for DRB1 alleles and the fewest for HLA-C alleles. The sequencing pipeline was judged likely to have produced a cluster of highly shared sequence variants as a technical artifact. Specific HLA alleles were associated with over 15,000 TCR beta sequences at a false discovery rate of 0.05 in a later analysis. About 15 rarely observed V segments, including chromosome 9 orphons, were excluded from the earlier analysis of about 610 of the donors because counts were too low. An earlier analysis of approximately 590 of the donors showed that most TCR beta V segments appeared in productive rearrangements either about 90% or about 30% of the time, which broadly matched IMGT annotations. Several of the top co-occurrence clusters appeared to be linked to parvovirus B19, influenza, CMV and Epstein-Barr virus, according to a later analysis. Three of the identified cytomegalovirus-associated TCR beta chains were confirmed in vitro to be specific for cytomegalovirus antigens. For the cohort, immune exposure information was limited to CMV serostatus. A further reported finding was that TCR beta sequences accurately predicted the HLA-A and HLA-B alleles for most subjects in the first cohort. HLA typing was unavailable for some donors at each locus, so association tests used only the typed subset. The 87-base-pair reads could not distinguish some IMGT-functional V segments, including TRBV6-2 and TRBV6-3, so those segments were excluded. Compared with equally common non-associated chains, HLA-associated TCR beta chains in a later analysis were more clonally expanded and had lower generation probabilities. In the study, approximately 160 TCR beta chains were listed as associated with cytomegalovirus. In a later analysis, most CMV-associated TCR beta chains were found to appear HLA-restricted, with HLA associations seemingly driven largely by CMV exposure. The classifier was reported to diagnose cytomegalovirus status with high specificity and sensitivity in both the original and validation cohorts. A later genetic analysis associated a missense DCLRE1C variant with V-gene and J-gene trimming of TCR beta chains, and an independent cohort replicated the association. It was suggested by the authors that the approach could potentially be generalized to other disease states and immunological phenotypes. Only TCR beta chains were sequenced in this cohort, and the absence of alpha or paired-chain data limited detectable features. Linkage disequilibrium might explain the correlated functional status among segregating V segments, but an unknown experimental factor could not be ruled out. Compared with the 666-donor mean, donors in an Asian-associated ancestry cluster had fewer N-insertions in productive TCRs, according to a later genetic analysis. Sequencing depth was assumed to be roughly uniform across donors in the presence/absence analyses, though that assumption may not hold. When HLA alleles, especially DR and DQ, strongly co-occurred, TCR associations were difficult to assign to individual alleles.

The cohort was made up of several hundred healthy bone marrow donors. Cohort members were all nominally healthy when sampled, although unrecorded immune exposures were likely present. The donor was CMV seropositive and was included in the group of approximately 310 seropositive cohort members. A peripheral blood sample was provided by each donor, and peripheral blood mononuclear cells were used for TCR beta sequencing. The Qiagen DNeasy Blood Extraction Kit was used to extract genomic DNA from the blood cell samples. A note on this clone: The clone's antigen remains unknown. No qualities accompany the bases; no much larger clone lies one base away.

Preparation of the library involved the immunoSEQ multiplex PCR assay. The multiplex PCR relied on a mix of 60 forward primers for TCR Vbeta segments and 13 reverse primers for TCR Jbeta segments. A multiplex PCR assay on genomic DNA amplified the CDR3 region of rearranged TCR beta genes. On the Illumina HiSeq System, the amplified TCR beta libraries were sequenced as 87-base-pair reads. As for the authors' bioinformatics: A later analysis tallied about 77 million unique TCR beta chains across the 640 or so repertoires, and 10 million to 11 million of those chains were shared by two or more donors. A nearest-neighbor algorithm error-corrected the raw reads and collapsed the reads into unique sequences, merging closely related sequences to remove PCR and sequencing errors. Alignment of CDR3 sequences to IMGT reference sequences was used to assign V, D and J gene segments. For a sequence to be retained, a match of at least six nucleotides was required to both a V gene segment and a J gene segment. A rearrangement was called productive if the CDR3 had no stop codons and remained in frame with V and J, and every other rearrangement was called non-productive. CDR3 was defined by IMGT convention, running from the second conserved V-encoded cysteine to the conserved J-encoded phenylalanine. The earlier analysis of a few hundred of the donors excluded any sequence lacking an unambiguous match to a single V gene segment. An earlier analysis of several hundred of the donors called V segments functional above 56.7% productive rearrangements and segregating when the between-donor standard deviation exceeded 5%. A statistical classification framework was built for diagnosing cytomegalovirus status from the catalog of TCR beta chain sequences. In a later analysis, V and J genes were assigned by comparing TCR nucleotide sequences against IMGT/GENE-DB human TR gene sequences. Using the TCRdist pipeline, a later analysis assigned CDR3 sequences along with most-parsimonious VDJ recombination scenarios. In a later analysis, each TCR beta chain was defined by its CDR3 amino acid sequence together with its V-gene family, and reads lacking a unique V-gene family were excluded. As a way to deal with suspected cross-contamination and a sequencing artifact, a later analysis dropped under 600 nucleotide sequences that were highly shared and had low generation probability. In a later analysis, a clonal expansion index was calculated for each public chain from normalized within-repertoire ranks of inferred template counts. In a later analysis, generation probabilities were computed using a VDJ recombination model fitted to out-of-frame rearrangements, and the results were checked against IGoR. Hypergeometric tests were used in a later analysis to score TCR-TCR, TCR-HLA and TCR-CMV co-occurrence, with a repertoire-size bias correction applied to the TCR pairs. A later analysis estimated false discovery rates by permuting HLA or CMV assignments 20 times. In a later analysis, co-occurring TCRs were grouped using DBSCAN, with TCRdist sequence similarity added in when clustering inside HLA-allele-positive subsets. Co-occurrence clustering excluded repertoires with fewer than 30,000 or more than 120,000 public chains, plus five with anomalous nucleotide sharing. This is the immuneACCESS table as TCRdb keeps it, with only in-frame sequences that have V and J called. A part of the clones is gone; compared with another copy, unresolved V genes explain less than half, and the rest is unexplained. That table supplies the V and J calls and clone size; D and trimming were determined from the DNA. In all, the sample holds 150,000 to 200,000 clones, and around 81% of those were seen once. Together, the top ten hold around 2% of the sample.

Reading from cysteine to phenylalanine, the CDR3 counts 13 amino acids. Just CDR3 DNA is preserved here, 39 bases in frame from base 1. V and J lose 7 bases and 7 bases, and a span of 14 bases separates them. The germline V gene (reference sequence) specifies SEHNR as CDR1 and FQNEAQ as CDR2. The sequenced sample consisted of PBMCs. The chain joins TRBV7-9 to TRBJ2-1; a weak D assignment points to TRBD2 (7 bases agree). The TCR originated in a woman younger than 35 in good health and CMV-seropositive. The CDR3 reads CASIREGGNEQFF. The DNA sequence is TGTGCCAGCATCCGAGAGGGGGGGAATGAGCAGTTCTTC.